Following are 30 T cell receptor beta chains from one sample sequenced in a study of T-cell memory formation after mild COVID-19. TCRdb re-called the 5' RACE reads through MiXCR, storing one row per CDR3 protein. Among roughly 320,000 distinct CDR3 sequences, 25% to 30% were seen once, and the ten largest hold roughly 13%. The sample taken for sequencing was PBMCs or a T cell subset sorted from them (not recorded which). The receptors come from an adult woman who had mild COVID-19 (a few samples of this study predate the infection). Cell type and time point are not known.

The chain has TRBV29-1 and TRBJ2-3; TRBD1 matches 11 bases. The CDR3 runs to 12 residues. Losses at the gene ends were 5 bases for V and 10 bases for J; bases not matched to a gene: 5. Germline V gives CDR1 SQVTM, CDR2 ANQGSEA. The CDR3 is CSVRDRGFAQYF. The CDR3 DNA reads TGCAGCGTTCGGGACAGGGGGTTTGCGCAGTATTTT.

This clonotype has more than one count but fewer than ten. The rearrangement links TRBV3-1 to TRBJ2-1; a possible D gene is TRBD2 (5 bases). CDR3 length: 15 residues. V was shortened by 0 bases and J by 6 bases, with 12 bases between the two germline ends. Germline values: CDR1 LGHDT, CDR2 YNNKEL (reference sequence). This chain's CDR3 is CASSQDARSGNEQFF. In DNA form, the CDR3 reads TGTGCCAGCAGCCAAGATGCGAGGAGCGGCAATGAGCAGTTCTTC.

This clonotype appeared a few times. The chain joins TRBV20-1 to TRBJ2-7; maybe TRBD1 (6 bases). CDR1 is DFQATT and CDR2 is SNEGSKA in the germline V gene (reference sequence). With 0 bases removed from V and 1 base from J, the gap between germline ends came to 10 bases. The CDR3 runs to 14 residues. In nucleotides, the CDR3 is TGCAGTGCTAGAGAAGGGACATTATCCTACGAGCAGTACTTC. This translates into CSAREGTLSYEQYF.

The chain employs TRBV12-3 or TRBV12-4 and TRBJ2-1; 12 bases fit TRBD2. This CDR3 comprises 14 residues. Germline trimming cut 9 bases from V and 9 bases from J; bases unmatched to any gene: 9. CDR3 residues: CASRLAGGPSEQFF. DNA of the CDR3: TGTGCCAGTCGCCTAGCGGGAGGGCCATCTGAGCAGTTCTTC.

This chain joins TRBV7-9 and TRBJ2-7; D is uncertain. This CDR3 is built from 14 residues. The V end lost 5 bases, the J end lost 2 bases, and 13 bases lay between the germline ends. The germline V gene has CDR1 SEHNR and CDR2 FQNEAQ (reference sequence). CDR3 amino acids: CASSTLLDAYEQYF. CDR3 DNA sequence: TGTGCCAGCAGCACCCTCCTGGATGCCTACGAGCAGTACTTC.

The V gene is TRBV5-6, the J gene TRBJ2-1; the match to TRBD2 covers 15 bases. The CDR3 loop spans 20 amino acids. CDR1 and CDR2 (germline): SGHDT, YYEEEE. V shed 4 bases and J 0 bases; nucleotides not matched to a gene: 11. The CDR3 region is CASSGLGTSGRSGSYNEQFF. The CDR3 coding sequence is TGTGCCAGCAGCGGCCTAGGGACTAGCGGGAGGTCGGGCTCCTACAATGAGCAGTTCTTC.

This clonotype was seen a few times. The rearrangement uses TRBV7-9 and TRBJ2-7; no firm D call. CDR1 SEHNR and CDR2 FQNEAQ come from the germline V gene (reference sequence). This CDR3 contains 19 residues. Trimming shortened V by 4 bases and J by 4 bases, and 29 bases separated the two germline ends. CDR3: CASSSTRSAKTKDEYEQYF. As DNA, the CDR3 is TGTGCCAGCAGCTCAACGCGTAGTGCGAAGACAAAGGACGAATACGAGCAGTACTTC. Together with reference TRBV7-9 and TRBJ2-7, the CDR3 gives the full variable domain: DTGVSQNPRHKITKRGQNVTFRCDPISEHNRLYWYRQTLGQGPEFLTYFQNEAQLEKSRLLSDRFSAERPKGSFSTLEIQRTEQGDSAMYLCASSSTRSAKTKDEYEQYFGPGTRLTVT.

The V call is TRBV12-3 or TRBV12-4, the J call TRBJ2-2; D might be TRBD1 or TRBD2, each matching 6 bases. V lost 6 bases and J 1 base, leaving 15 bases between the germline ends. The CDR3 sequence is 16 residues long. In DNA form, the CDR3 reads TGTGCCAGCAGGGGTCTCGGGGGCTTGAACACCGGGGAGCTGTTTTTT. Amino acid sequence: CASRGLGGLNTGELFF.

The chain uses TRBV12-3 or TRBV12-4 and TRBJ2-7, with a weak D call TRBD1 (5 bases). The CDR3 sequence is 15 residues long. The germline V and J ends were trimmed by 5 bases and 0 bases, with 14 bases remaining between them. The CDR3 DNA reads TGTGCCAGCAGTCCCATGGGGCCGGGCTCCTACGAGCAGTACTTC. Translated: CASSPMGPGSYEQYF.

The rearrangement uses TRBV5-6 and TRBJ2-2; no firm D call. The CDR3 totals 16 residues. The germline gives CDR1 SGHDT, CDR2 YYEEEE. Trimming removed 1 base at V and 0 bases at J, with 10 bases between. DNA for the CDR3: TGTGCCAGCAGCTTGTACGGCAGCACGAACACCGGGGAGCTGTTTTTT. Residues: CASSLYGSTNTGELFF.

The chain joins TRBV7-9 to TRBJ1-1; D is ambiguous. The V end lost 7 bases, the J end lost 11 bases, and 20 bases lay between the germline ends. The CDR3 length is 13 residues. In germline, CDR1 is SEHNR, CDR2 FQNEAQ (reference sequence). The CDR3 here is CASTIAEEDGAFF. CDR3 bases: TGTGCCAGCACCATAGCGGAGGAGGATGGCGCTTTCTTT.

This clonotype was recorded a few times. The CDR3 nucleotides read TGTGCCAGCAGCCCTGTGGCGGGAGGGACGGGGACCCAGTACTTC. This codes for CASSPVAGGTGTQYF. This chain connects TRBV5-4 to TRBJ2-5, with 9 bases identical to TRBD2. Looked up from germline, CDR1 is SGHNT and CDR2 is YYREEE (reference sequence). CDR3 size: 15 residues. Unmatched junction bases numbered 11, after V lost 4 bases and J lost 7 bases.

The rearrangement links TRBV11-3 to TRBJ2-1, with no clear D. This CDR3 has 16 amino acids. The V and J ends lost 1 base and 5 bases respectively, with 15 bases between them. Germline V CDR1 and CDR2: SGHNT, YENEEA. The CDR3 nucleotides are TGTGCCAGCAGCTTAGGGGCGGTGAGGTCGCACAATGAGCAGTTCTTC. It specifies CASSLGAVRSHNEQFF.

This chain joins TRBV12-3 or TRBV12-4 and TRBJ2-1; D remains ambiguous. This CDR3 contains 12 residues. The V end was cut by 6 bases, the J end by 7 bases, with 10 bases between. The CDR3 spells CASSPQPNEQFF. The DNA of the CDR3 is TGTGCCAGCAGCCCCCAACCAAATGAGCAGTTCTTC.

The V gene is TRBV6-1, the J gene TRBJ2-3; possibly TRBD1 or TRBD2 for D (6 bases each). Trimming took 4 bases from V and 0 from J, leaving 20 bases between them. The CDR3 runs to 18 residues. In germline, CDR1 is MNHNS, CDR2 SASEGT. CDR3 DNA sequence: TGTGCCAGCAGTGGTCTCTATCGGGGGCGCGGGAGCACAGATACGCAGTATTTT. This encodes CASSGLYRGRGSTDTQYF.

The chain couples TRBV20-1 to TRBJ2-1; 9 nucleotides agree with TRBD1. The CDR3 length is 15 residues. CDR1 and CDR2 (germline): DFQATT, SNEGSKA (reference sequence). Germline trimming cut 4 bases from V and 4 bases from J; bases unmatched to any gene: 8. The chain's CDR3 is CSAKVGTGLYNEQFF. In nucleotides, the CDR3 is TGCAGTGCTAAGGTCGGGACAGGGCTATACAATGAGCAGTTCTTC.

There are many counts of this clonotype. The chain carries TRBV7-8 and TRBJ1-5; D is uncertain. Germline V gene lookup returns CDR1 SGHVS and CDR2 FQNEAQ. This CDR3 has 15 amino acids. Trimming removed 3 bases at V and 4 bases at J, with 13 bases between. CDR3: CASSFLALGNQPQHF. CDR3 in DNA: TGTGCCAGCAGCTTCCTTGCACTGGGAAATCAGCCCCAGCATTTT.

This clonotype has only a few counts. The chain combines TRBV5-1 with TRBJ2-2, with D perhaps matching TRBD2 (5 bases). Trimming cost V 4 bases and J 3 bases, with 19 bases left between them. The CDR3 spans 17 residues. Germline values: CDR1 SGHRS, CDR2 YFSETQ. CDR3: CASSALVRSGYTGELFF. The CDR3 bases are TGCGCCAGCAGCGCGTTGGTGCGGTCGGGATACACCGGGGAGCTGTTTTTT.

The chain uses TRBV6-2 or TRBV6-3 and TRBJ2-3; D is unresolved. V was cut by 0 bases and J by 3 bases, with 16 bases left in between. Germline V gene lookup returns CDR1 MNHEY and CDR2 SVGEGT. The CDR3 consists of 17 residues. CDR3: CASSYSAAEMATDTQYF. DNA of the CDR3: TGTGCCAGCAGTTACTCCGCCGCAGAAATGGCTACAGATACGCAGTATTTT.

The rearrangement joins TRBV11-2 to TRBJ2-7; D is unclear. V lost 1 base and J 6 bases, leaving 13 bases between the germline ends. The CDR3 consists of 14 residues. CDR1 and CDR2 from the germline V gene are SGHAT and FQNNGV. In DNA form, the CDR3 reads TGTGCCAGCAGCTTAGGGTCCCTAGTGGCCGAGCAGTACTTC. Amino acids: CASSLGSLVAEQYF.

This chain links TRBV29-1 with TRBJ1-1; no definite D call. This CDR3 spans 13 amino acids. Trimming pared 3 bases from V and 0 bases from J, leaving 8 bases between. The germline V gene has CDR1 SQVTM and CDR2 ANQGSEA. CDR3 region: CSVEQTMNTEAFF. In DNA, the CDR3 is TGCAGCGTTGAGCAGACCATGAACACTGAAGCTTTCTTT.

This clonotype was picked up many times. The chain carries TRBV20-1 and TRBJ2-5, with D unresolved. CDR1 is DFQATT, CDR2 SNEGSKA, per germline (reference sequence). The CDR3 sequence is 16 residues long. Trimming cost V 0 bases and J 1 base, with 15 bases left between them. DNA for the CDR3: TGCAGTGCTAGAGATCCTTTAAGGGCCAGCCAAGAGACCCAGTACTTC. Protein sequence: CSARDPLRASQETQYF.

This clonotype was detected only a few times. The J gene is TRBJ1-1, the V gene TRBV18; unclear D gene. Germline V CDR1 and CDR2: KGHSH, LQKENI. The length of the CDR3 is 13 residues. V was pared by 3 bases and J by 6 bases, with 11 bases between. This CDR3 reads CASSPRPGAEAFF. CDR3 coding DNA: TGTGCCAGCTCACCGAGACCTGGCGCTGAAGCTTTCTTT.

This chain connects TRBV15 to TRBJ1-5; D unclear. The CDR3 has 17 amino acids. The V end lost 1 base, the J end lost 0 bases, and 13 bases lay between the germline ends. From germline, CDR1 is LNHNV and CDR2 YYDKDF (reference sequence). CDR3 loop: CATSRAYSRYSNQPQHF. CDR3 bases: TGTGCCACCAGCAGAGCTTACAGTAGGTATAGCAATCAGCCCCAGCATTTT.

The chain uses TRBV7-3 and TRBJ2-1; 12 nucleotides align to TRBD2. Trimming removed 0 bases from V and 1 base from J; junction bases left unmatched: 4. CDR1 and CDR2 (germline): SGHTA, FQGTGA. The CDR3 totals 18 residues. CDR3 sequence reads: CASSLTPGLAGSYNEQFF. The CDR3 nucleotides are TGTGCCAGCAGCTTAACTCCCGGACTAGCGGGATCCTACAATGAGCAGTTCTTC.

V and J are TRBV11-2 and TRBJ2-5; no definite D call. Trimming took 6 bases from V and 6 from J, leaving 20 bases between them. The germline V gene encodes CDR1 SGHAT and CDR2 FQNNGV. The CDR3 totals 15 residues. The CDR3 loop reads CASSFISHYLQTQYF. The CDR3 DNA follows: TGTGCCAGCAGTTTTATTAGTCACTACTTGCAGACCCAGTACTTC. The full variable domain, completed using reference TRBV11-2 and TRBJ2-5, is EAGVAQSPRYKIIEKRQSVAFWCNPISGHATLYWYQQILGQGPKLLIQFQNNGVVDDSQLPKDRFSAERLKGVDSTLKIQPAKLEDSAVYLCASSFISHYLQTQYFGPGTRLLVL.

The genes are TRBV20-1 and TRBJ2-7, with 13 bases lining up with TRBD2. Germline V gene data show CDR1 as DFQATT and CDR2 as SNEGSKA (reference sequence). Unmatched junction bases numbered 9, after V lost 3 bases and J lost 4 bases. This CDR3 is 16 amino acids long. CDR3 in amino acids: CSARGTSGDLYYEQYF. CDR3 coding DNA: TGCAGTGCTAGGGGGACTAGCGGGGACCTCTATTACGAGCAGTACTTC.

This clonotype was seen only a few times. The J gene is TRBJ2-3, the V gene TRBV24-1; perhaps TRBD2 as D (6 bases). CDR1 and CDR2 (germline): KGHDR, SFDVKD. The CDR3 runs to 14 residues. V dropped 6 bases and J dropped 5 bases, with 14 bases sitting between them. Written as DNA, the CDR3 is TGTGCCACCAGTAAATTTGAAGCGGGAGATACGCAGTATTTT. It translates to CATSKFEAGDTQYF.

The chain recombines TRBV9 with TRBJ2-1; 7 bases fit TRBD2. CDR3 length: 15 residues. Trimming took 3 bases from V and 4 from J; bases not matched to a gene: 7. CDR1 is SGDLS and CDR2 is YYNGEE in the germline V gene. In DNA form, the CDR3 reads TGTGCCAGCAGCGCTGGACTAGACACATACAATGAGCAGTTCTTC. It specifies CASSAGLDTYNEQFF.

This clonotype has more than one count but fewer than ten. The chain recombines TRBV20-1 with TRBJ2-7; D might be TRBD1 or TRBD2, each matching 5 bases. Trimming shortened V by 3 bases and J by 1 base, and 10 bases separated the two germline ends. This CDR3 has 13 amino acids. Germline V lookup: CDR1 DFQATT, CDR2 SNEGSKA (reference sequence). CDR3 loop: CSASGARSYEQYF. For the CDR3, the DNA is TGCAGTGCTAGCGGGGCTCGATCCTACGAGCAGTACTTC.